The 8 T cell receptor beta chains below come from one sample, sequenced in a study of cytomegalovirus exposure and HLA in healthy donors (TCRdb year 2017). The protocol used for the library was the immunoSEQ multiplex PCR assay. The table comes from immuneACCESS by way of TCRdb, which keeps in-frame sequences with V and J called. Part of the clones is missing from these tables; in studies checked, under half for an unresolved V gene and the rest for unknown reasons. The sample data list about 160,000 clones, and roughly 86% of these were observed just once. Just over 4% of the sample lies in the top ten. The sample comprised PBMCs. The receptors stem from a man aged 18 to 29 in good health and CMV-seropositive.

The chain combines TRBV19 with TRBJ1-2; D gene unclear. This CDR3 spans 13 amino acids. The V gene lost 7 bases and the J gene lost 3 bases, with 12 bases spanning the gap. The germline CDR1 and CDR2 sequences are LNHDA and SQIVND (reference sequence). The CDR3 nucleotides read TGTGCCAGTATCGACATAAACGACTATGGCTACACCTTC. This sequence encodes CASIDINDYGYTF.

The V and J genes are TRBV6-1 and TRBJ2-1; D not certain. V dropped 4 bases and J dropped 1 base, with 8 bases sitting between them. The CDR3 runs 14 residues. CDR1 and CDR2 (germline): MNHNS, SASEGT. CDR3 sequence (DNA): TGTGCCAGCAGTGTTTTAGTGTCCTACAATGAGCAGTTCTTC. The encoded protein is CASSVLVSYNEQFF.

The chain uses TRBV5-1 and TRBJ1-3; unclear D gene. Germline V CDR1 and CDR2: SGHRS, YFSETQ. V was trimmed by 5 bases and J by 3 bases, leaving 9 bases between them. This CDR3 has 13 residues. CDR3 DNA: TGCGCCAGCAGAGCACGCGATGGAAACACCATATATTTT. Translating gives CASRARDGNTIYF.

The chain recombines TRBV19 with TRBJ2-1; TRBD2 aligns across 9 bases. This CDR3 is built from 15 residues. Germline CDR1 is LNHDA and CDR2 is SQIVND (reference sequence). The V segment lost 5 bases and the J segment 8 bases; nucleotides outside the gene matches: 10. The CDR3 DNA follows: TGTGCCAGTAGTGGATCCGGGACTAGCATCGATGAGCAGTTCTTC. It specifies CASSGSGTSIDEQFF.

The chain joins TRBV5-1 to TRBJ1-2; TRBD1 is a possible D gene (5 bases). V was pared by 3 bases and J by 4 bases, with 13 bases between. CDR3 size: 14 residues. CDR1 is SGHRS and CDR2 is YFSETQ in the germline V gene. The CDR3 DNA reads as TGCGCCAGCAGCTATGGACAAGGGCTCTATGGCTACACCTTC. Protein sequence: CASSYGQGLYGYTF.

A single count supports this clone. V is TRBV30 and J is TRBJ2-2; D unclear. V was trimmed by 2 bases and J by 5 bases, leaving 3 bases between them. Germline lookup yields CDR1 GTSNPN and CDR2 SVGIG (reference sequence). CDR3 length equals 11 residues. The CDR3 nucleotides are TGTGCCTGGAGTCGGACCGGGGAGCTGTTTTTT. The encoded protein is CAWSRTGELFF.

For this clone: This may be a read error, as it is one base from a much larger clone. The chain uses TRBV27 and TRBJ2-7; unclear D gene. Germline lookup yields CDR1 MNHEY and CDR2 SMNVEV (reference sequence). Trimming took 2 bases from V and 0 from J, leaving 5 bases between them. CDR3 length: 13 amino acids. The CDR3 region has the DNA TGTGCCAGCAGTTTAGCTAGCTCCTACGAGCAGTACTTC. It encodes CASSLASSYEQYF.

This clone showed up just once. The rearrangement uses TRBV30 and TRBJ2-2; 14 bases map to TRBD2. V dropped 0 bases and J dropped 5; count of bases not matched to a gene: 8. The length of the CDR3 is 18 residues. Germline loops: CDR1 GTSNPN, CDR2 SVGIG (reference sequence). The CDR3 DNA follows: TGTGCCTGGAGTGTACGGGGACTAGCGGGAGCTTATACCGGGGAGCTGTTTTTT. This codes for CAWSVRGLAGAYTGELFF.